The 16 T cell receptor beta chains below were found in one sample sequenced in a study of T cells in Graves' hyperthyroidism and ophthalmopathy. Amplification targeted TCR beta CDR3 regions from RNA transcripts. In the first-round RT-PCR of the TCR CDR3, the HTBI primer set was used. MiXCR, applied by TCRdb to the multiplex PCR reads, yields one record per CDR3 protein. There are some 350,000 distinct CDR3 sequences in the sample; 15% occur only once, and around 20% lies in the top ten. Source material: blood. All receptors come from a woman aged 55-69 years with Graves' ophthalmopathy.

This rearrangement joins TRBV7-2 to TRBJ2-7; weak D call: TRBD2 (6 bases). The CDR3 has 14 amino acids. The germline CDR1 and CDR2 sequences are SGHTA and FQGNSA. V lost 3 bases, J lost 5 bases, and 14 bases lay in between. CDR3 residues: CASSLGGPWNEQYF. The CDR3 DNA reads TGTGCCAGCAGCTTGGGGGGTCCCTGGAACGAGCAGTACTTC.

This clonotype came up many times. The chain links TRBV30 to TRBJ1-1; D unclear. The CDR3 totals 12 residues. The germline CDR1 and CDR2 sequences are GTSNPN and SVGIG (reference sequence). Trimming removed 2 bases from V and 4 bases from J, with 8 bases in between. DNA of the CDR3: TGTGCCTGGAGTCCGGCTCCCACTGAAGCTTTCTTT. Protein sequence: CAWSPAPTEAFF.

This clonotype has only a few counts. The chain uses TRBV15 and TRBJ1-2; tentatively, D is TRBD1 (5 bases). This CDR3 spans 11 amino acids. V was clipped by 5 bases and J by 11 bases, with 12 bases between them. CDR1 is LNHNV and CDR2 is YYDKDF in the germline V gene (reference sequence). Here the CDR3 reads CATSSLGVYTF. DNA of the CDR3: TGTGCCACCAGCTCGTTGGGGGTATACACCTTC.

In this sample, this clonotype turned up many times. The chain has TRBV7-9 and TRBJ2-1, with 11 bases matching TRBD1. Germline-derived CDR1 and CDR2 are SEHNR and FQNEAQ (reference sequence). The CDR3 has 14 residues. V was pared by 6 bases and J by 7 bases, with 5 bases of the junction left unmatched. CDR3 in amino acids: CASRRGQGANEQFF. CDR3 nucleotides: TGTGCCAGCAGAAGAGGACAGGGGGCGAATGAGCAGTTCTTC.

The chain has TRBV5-1 and TRBJ2-2, with D hard to call. CDR1 and CDR2 from the germline V gene are SGHRS and YFSETQ. Trimming cost V 2 bases and J 0 bases, with 8 bases left between them. This CDR3 is built from 15 residues. The CDR3 nucleotides read TGCGCCAGCAGCTTTAGCCAGGCGAACACCGGGGAGCTGTTTTTT. Its protein product is CASSFSQANTGELFF.

This clonotype was detected many times. V usage is TRBV28 and J usage is TRBJ2-3, with a possible D match to TRBD1 (5 bases). This CDR3 contains 14 residues. The germline gives CDR1 MDHEN, CDR2 SYDVKM. Trimming took off 2 bases at V and 7 bases at J, with 13 bases between the two ends. CDR3 protein: CASSLGQVSNTQYF. For the CDR3, the DNA is TGTGCCAGCAGTTTAGGACAAGTCTCAAATACGCAGTATTTT. The entire variable domain, with the rest obtained from reference TRBV28 and TRBJ2-3, is as follows: DVKVTQSSRYLVKRTGEKVFLECVQDMDHENMFWYRQDPGLGLRLIYFSYDVKMKEKGDIPEGYSVSREKKERFSLILESASTNQTSMYLCASSLGQVSNTQYFGPGTRLTVL.

The chain combines TRBV20-1 with TRBJ1-2; 8 nucleotides align to TRBD1. The CDR3 spans 14 residues. The V segment lost 3 bases and the J segment 5 bases; nucleotides outside the gene matches: 8. Germline V gene sequence: CDR1 DFQATT, CDR2 SNEGSKA (reference sequence). The DNA of the CDR3 is TGCAGTGCTAGTTCGGACAGGGAGTCGTATGGCTACACCTTC. Its translation is CSASSDRESYGYTF.

J is TRBJ2-1 and V is TRBV3-1; 7 bases map to TRBD2. The CDR3 extends over 17 amino acids. CDR1 LGHDT and CDR2 YNNKEL come from the germline V gene (reference sequence). The trim removed 3 bases at V and 2 bases at J, leaving 10 bases unmatched. This chain's CDR3 is CASSHPRGGRTYNEQFF. Written as DNA, the CDR3 is TGTGCCAGCAGCCACCCTCGGGGCGGGAGAACCTACAATGAGCAGTTCTTC.

The chain uses TRBV7-2 and TRBJ2-2, with D uncertain. This CDR3 has 14 amino acids. The germline V gene encodes CDR1 SGHTA and CDR2 FQGNSA. Trimming removed 5 bases at V and 4 bases at J, with 11 bases between. This CDR3 reads CASSIARATGELFF. Here the CDR3 DNA reads TGTGCCAGCAGCATTGCTAGAGCCACCGGGGAGCTGTTTTTT.

This clonotype has at least ten counts. This rearrangement joins TRBV3-1 to TRBJ2-7; D assignment may be TRBD1 or TRBD2 (5 bases each). The length of the CDR3 is 14 residues. From germline, CDR1 is LGHDT and CDR2 YNNKEL (reference sequence). The V and J ends lost 4 bases and 3 bases respectively, with 13 bases between them. DNA for the CDR3: TGTGCCAGCAGCCCCCGGGACGGGGTCTACGAGCAGTACTTC. As protein: CASSPRDGVYEQYF.

This clonotype has ten or more counts. The chain couples TRBV6-1 to TRBJ2-3; D unclear. Trimming took off 5 bases at V and 1 base at J, with 13 bases between the two ends. CDR3 length: 15 residues. Germline V gives CDR1 MNHNS, CDR2 SASEGT. The CDR3 region is CASSSPDTGTDTQYF. The CDR3 bases are TGTGCCAGCAGTTCCCCAGACACAGGCACAGATACGCAGTATTTT.

This chain uses TRBV6-5 with TRBJ2-7; 7 bases match TRBD2. V was clipped by 2 bases and J by 4 bases; unmatched bases: 5. Germline V lookup: CDR1 MNHEY, CDR2 SVGAGI. CDR3 size: 14 residues. The CDR3 reads CASSYGGGLYEQYF. DNA of the CDR3: TGTGCCAGCAGTTACGGCGGGGGTTTGTACGAGCAGTACTTC.

In its sample, this clonotype was seen many times. The gene calls are TRBV19 and TRBJ2-1; the match to TRBD2 covers 13 bases. J gave up 5 bases and V 3 bases, and 13 bases lay outside the gene matches. From germline, CDR1 is LNHDA and CDR2 SQIVND (reference sequence). This CDR3 is 19 amino acids long. Here the CDR3 DNA reads TGTGCCAGTAGTATGGGACTAGCGGGGAGGGTAGTTAGGAACAATGAGCAGTTCTTC. It specifies CASSMGLAGRVVRNNEQFF.

This clonotype was seen many times. The chain has TRBV5-1 and TRBJ2-1; 7 bases fit TRBD1. The CDR3 spans 15 residues. Germline V gene data show CDR1 as SGHRS and CDR2 as YFSETQ. With 1 base clipped from V and 3 bases from J, the junction kept 4 bases outside the gene matches. The CDR3 bases are TGCGCCAGCAGCTTGCGGGCAGGGGGCTACAATGAGCAGTTCTTC. It encodes CASSLRAGGYNEQFF.

This clonotype was counted only a few times. This chain links TRBV28 with TRBJ2-3, with D perhaps matching TRBD1 (5 bases). V was cut by 2 bases and J by 4 bases, with 7 bases left in between. Germline CDR1 and CDR2: MDHEN and SYDVKM. This CDR3 is 13 amino acids long. The CDR3 DNA sequence: TGTGCCAGCAGTTTACCACAGGCAGATACGCAGTATTTT. It codes for CASSLPQADTQYF.

The CDR3 here is CASLEGETQYF. As DNA, the CDR3 is TGTGCCAGCCTGGAGGGAGAGACCCAGTACTTC. The chain is built from TRBV28 and TRBJ2-5; the D gene is possibly TRBD2 (6 bases). The CDR3 sequence is 11 residues long. The V gene lost 8 bases and the J gene lost 4 bases, with 8 bases spanning the gap. Per germline, CDR1 MDHEN and CDR2 SYDVKM.